Below, 20 T cell receptor beta chains from the same sample are listed, as sequenced in a study of blood T cell repertoires in COVID-19. Using immunoSEQ multiplex PCR, the repertoire was profiled, and TCRdb retains in-frame clones only, with some absent. Of a few hundred thousand clones in the sample, 70% to 90% were seen once. Sequencing was carried out using PBMCs or T cells enriched from blood (not recorded which). The receptors shown here come from a man under 40 who had recovered from COVID-19.

The rearrangement uses TRBV9 and TRBJ2-6; D may be TRBD2 (6 bases). V shed 7 bases and J shed 4 bases, with 33 bases lying between them. CDR3 length: 21 amino acids. Per the germline V gene, CDR1 is SGDLS and CDR2 is YYNGEE. CDR3 region: CASGGSGRLPPATSGANVLTF. The CDR3 DNA is TGTGCCAGCGGGGGGTCGGGACGGCTGCCTCCGGCGACCTCCGGGGCCAACGTCCTGACTTTC.

The chain recombines TRBV5-5 with TRBJ2-3; possible D gene TRBD1, 6 bases. The CDR3 covers 16 residues. The germline gives CDR1 SGHKS, CDR2 YYEKEE (reference sequence). V was shortened by 2 bases and J by 4 bases, with 17 bases between the two germline ends. The CDR3 coding sequence is TGTGCCAGCAGCTTACAGGGTTCCTTCAGCGCAGATACGCAGTATTTT. Translating it yields CASSLQGSFSADTQYF.

Written as DNA, the CDR3 is TGTGCCAGCAGCTCTCCGAGAATGTATGGCTACACCTTC. It specifies CASSSPRMYGYTF. This sequence joins TRBV11-2 and TRBJ1-2, with D unclear. V lost 4 bases and J 5 bases, leaving 11 bases between the germline ends. The CDR3 is made up of 13 amino acids. From germline, CDR1 is SGHAT and CDR2 FQNNGV.

This chain links TRBV7-9 with TRBJ1-1; D gene unclear. CDR3 length equals 14 residues. V was trimmed by 1 base and J by 1 base, leaving 7 bases between them. Germline V gene lookup returns CDR1 SEHNR and CDR2 FQNEAQ (reference sequence). This chain's CDR3 is CASSLEAGNTEAFF. CDR3 nucleotide sequence: TGTGCCAGCAGCTTAGAGGCAGGGAACACTGAAGCTTTCTTT.

This chain joins TRBV19 and TRBJ1-2; D not certain. This CDR3 is 14 amino acids long. With 1 base removed from V and 3 bases from J, the gap between germline ends came to 9 bases. Germline V gives CDR1 LNHDA, CDR2 SQIVND (reference sequence). Here the CDR3 DNA reads TGTGCCAGTAGTATAGGGAGACGGGACTATGGCTACACCTTC. This gives the protein CASSIGRRDYGYTF.

The chain carries TRBV9 and TRBJ1-2; 11 bases are a match to TRBD1. The CDR3 is 15 amino acids. J was trimmed by 4 bases and V by 2 bases; bases with no gene match: 4. CDR1 and CDR2 from the germline V gene are SGDLS and YYNGEE. CDR3 in amino acids: CASSVGTGGAYGYTF. In DNA form, the CDR3 reads TGTGCCAGCAGCGTGGGGACAGGGGGTGCCTATGGCTACACCTTC. Filled out from reference TRBV9 and TRBJ1-2, the complete variable domain reads DSGVTQTPKHLITATGQRVTLRCSPRSGDLSVYWYQQSLDQGLQFLIQYYNGEERAKGNILERFSAQQFPDLHSELNLSSLELGDSALYFCASSVGTGGAYGYTFGSGTRLTVV.

The chain links TRBV19 to TRBJ2-7; TRBD1 matches at 7 bases. There are 15 residues in the CDR3. V dropped 5 bases and J dropped 4; count of bases not matched to a gene: 11. CDR1 and CDR2 from the germline V gene are LNHDA and SQIVND (reference sequence). The CDR3 DNA follows: TGTGCCAGTAGTCTGGGCAGGGGGAATGTTTACGAGCAGTACTTC. It yields the protein CASSLGRGNVYEQYF.

The chain has TRBV19 and TRBJ1-2; weak D call: TRBD1 (5 bases). V lost 8 bases, J lost 3 bases, and 13 bases lay in between. The CDR3 runs 13 residues. Germline CDR1 LNHDA, CDR2 SQIVND (reference sequence). The CDR3: CASGAGYDYGYTF. CDR3 nucleotides: TGTGCCAGTGGGGCAGGGTACGACTATGGCTACACCTTC.

This chain joins TRBV5-1 and TRBJ2-5, with a possible D match to TRBD1 (6 bases). Trimming removed 0 bases from V and 2 bases from J, with 11 bases in between. Germline CDR1 SGHRS, CDR2 YFSETQ. CDR3 length equals 15 residues. The CDR3: CASSLAPGVQETQYF. The CDR3 DNA reads as TGCGCCAGCAGCTTGGCGCCAGGGGTTCAAGAGACCCAGTACTTC.

About this clone itself: Other DNA sequences in the same sample also yield this CDR3. This chain connects TRBV30 to TRBJ1-5; D unclear. Deletions cut 0 bases from V and 1 base from J, with 4 bases between. From germline, CDR1 is GTSNPN and CDR2 SVGIG (reference sequence). There are 13 residues in the CDR3. The CDR3: CAWSVRSNQPQHF. The CDR3 DNA is TGTGCCTGGAGTGTGAGGAGCAATCAGCCCCAGCATTTT.

This clone has a single count. The CDR3 region is CASSLMYRGQSGNTIYF. CDR3 DNA sequence: TGTGCCAGCAGCTTGATGTACAGGGGGCAATCTGGAAACACCATATATTTT. V usage is TRBV5-5 and J usage is TRBJ1-3; TRBD1 agrees at 9 bases. Germline V CDR1 and CDR2: SGHKS, YYEKEE (reference sequence). The CDR3 runs to 17 residues. V lost 1 base, J lost 1 base, and 6 bases stayed unmatched.

This clone appeared a few times. This rearrangement joins TRBV5-4 to TRBJ2-7; 9 bases are a match to TRBD1. Germline trimming cut 4 bases from V and 1 base from J; bases unmatched to any gene: 6. The length of the CDR3 is 15 residues. CDR1 SGHNT and CDR2 YYREEE come from the germline V gene (reference sequence). The CDR3 region has the DNA TGTGCCAGCAGCCCGGGACAGGGTAAATCCTACGAGCAGTACTTC. As protein: CASSPGQGKSYEQYF.

This clone was detected a few times. The chain combines TRBV12-3 or TRBV12-4 with TRBJ1-1, with D unresolved. The CDR3 is 13 amino acids. Trimming took 5 bases from V and 8 from J, leaving 15 bases between them. In DNA form, the CDR3 reads TGTGCCAGCAGTATTCGCCCCGCGGGGGAAGCTTTCTTT. It specifies CASSIRPAGEAFF.

J is TRBJ1-4 and V is TRBV4-2, with D perhaps matching TRBD1 (6 bases). V was trimmed by 1 base and J by 7 bases, leaving 16 bases between them. Germline CDR1 is LGHNA and CDR2 is YNFKEQ. The CDR3 runs 16 residues. CDR3 coding DNA: TGTGCCAGCAGCCAAGGGGTGGGCAGGGGAGTTGAAAAACTGTTTTTT. Amino acids: CASSQGVGRGVEKLFF.

The sample holds a few counts of this clone. The gene calls are TRBV9 and TRBJ2-7; D unresolved. This CDR3 is built from 14 residues. V lost 0 bases and J lost 0, with 7 bases in between. Germline CDR1 is SGDLS and CDR2 is YYNGEE. In DNA form, the CDR3 reads TGTGCCAGCAGCGTAGGTGCGGACTCCTACGAGCAGTACTTC. Its translation: CASSVGADSYEQYF.

V usage is TRBV28 and J usage is TRBJ1-2; D ambiguous. Germline-derived CDR1 and CDR2 are MDHEN and SYDVKM. Trimming removed 8 bases from V and 2 bases from J, with 15 bases in between. The CDR3 totals 14 residues. In nucleotides, the CDR3 is TGTGCCAGCGGAGGACTCCACGTCAACTATGGCTACACCTTC. Protein sequence: CASGGLHVNYGYTF.

J is TRBJ1-2 and V is TRBV6-5; 7 bases line up with TRBD1. CDR3 length: 14 residues. V was clipped by 6 bases and J by 2 bases; unmatched bases: 6. From germline, CDR1 is MNHEY and CDR2 SVGAGI. CDR3 region: CASRKTGSNYGYTF. In nucleotides, the CDR3 is TGTGCCAGCAGAAAGACAGGGTCGAACTATGGCTACACCTTC.

The V call is TRBV5-1, the J call TRBJ1-3, with a possible D match to TRBD1 (5 bases). V lost 7 bases to trimming and J lost 0 bases, with 11 bases between them. Looked up from germline, CDR1 is SGHRS and CDR2 is YFSETQ. CDR3 length: 14 residues. The CDR3 sequence is CASSEGSSGNTIYF. In nucleotides, the CDR3 is TGCGCCAGCTCGGAGGGGAGCTCTGGAAACACCATATATTTT.

CDR3: CACSSEPTSSTDTQYF. For the CDR3, the DNA is TGCGCCTGCTCTTCCGAACCAACTTCTAGCACAGATACGCAGTATTTT. The chain has TRBV4-1 and TRBJ2-3; D ambiguous. The germline gives CDR1 MGHRA, CDR2 YSYEKL. The CDR3 sequence is 16 residues long. Trimming removed 11 bases at V and 0 bases at J, with 21 bases between.

The chain recombines TRBV19 with TRBJ1-5; D is unresolved. The CDR3 has 16 residues. CDR1 is LNHDA and CDR2 is SQIVND in the germline V gene (reference sequence). Trimming cost V 5 bases and J 3 bases, with 17 bases left between them. The CDR3 sequence: CASSVEQAGYNQPQHF. The CDR3 region has the DNA TGTGCCAGTAGTGTGGAGCAGGCGGGATACAATCAGCCCCAGCATTTT.